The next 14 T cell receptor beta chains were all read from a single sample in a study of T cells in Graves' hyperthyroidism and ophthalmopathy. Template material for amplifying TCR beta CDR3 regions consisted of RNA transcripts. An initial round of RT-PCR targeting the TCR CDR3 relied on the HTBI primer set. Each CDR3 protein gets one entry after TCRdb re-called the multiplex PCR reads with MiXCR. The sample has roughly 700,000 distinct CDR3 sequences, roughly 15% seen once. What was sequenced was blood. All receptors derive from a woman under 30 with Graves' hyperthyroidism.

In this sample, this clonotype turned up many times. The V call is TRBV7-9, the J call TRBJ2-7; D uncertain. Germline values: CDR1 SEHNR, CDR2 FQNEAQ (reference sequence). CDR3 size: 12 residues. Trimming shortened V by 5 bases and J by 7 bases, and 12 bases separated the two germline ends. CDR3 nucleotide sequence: TGTGCCAGCAGCCGACCAGAAGAAGAGCAGTACTTC. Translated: CASSRPEEEQYF. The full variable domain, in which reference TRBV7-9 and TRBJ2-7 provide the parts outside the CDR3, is DTGVSQNPRHKITKRGQNVTFRCDPISEHNRLYWYRQTLGQGPEFLTYFQNEAQLEKSRLLSDRFSAERPKGSFSTLEIQRTEQGDSAMYLCASSRPEEEQYFGPGTRLTVT.

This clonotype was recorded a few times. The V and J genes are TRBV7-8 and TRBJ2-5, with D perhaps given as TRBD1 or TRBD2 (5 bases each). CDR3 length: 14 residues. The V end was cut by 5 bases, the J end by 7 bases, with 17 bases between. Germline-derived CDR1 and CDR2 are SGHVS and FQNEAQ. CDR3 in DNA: TGTGCCAGCAGCCCCCCGGGACGCCGGACGACCCAGTACTTC. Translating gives CASSPPGRRTTQYF.

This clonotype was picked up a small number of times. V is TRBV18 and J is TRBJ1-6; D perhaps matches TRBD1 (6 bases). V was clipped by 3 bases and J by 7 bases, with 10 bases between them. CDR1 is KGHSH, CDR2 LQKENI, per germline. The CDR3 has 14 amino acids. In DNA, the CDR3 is TGTGCCAGCTCACCGGACAGTTCAAATTCACCCCTCCACTTT. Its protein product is CASSPDSSNSPLHF.

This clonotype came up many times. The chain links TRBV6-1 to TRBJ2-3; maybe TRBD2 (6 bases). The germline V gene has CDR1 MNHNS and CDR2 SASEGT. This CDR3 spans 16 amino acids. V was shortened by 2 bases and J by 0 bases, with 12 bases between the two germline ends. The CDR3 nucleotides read TGTGCCAGCAGTGAACGCGGGGCGGGAAGCACAGATACGCAGTATTTT. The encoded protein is CASSERGAGSTDTQYF.

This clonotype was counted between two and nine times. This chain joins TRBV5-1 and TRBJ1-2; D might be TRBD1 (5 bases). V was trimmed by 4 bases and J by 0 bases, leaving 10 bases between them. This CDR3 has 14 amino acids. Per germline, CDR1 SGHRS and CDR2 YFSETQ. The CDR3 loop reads CASSGAVSNYGYTF. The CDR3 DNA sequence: TGCGCCAGCAGCGGGGCAGTCTCTAACTATGGCTACACCTTC. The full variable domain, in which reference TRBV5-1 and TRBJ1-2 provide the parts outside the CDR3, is KAGVTQTPRYLIKTRGQQVTLSCSPISGHRSVSWYQQTPGQGLQFLFEYFSETQRNKGNFPGRFSGRQFSNSRSEMNVSTLELGDSALYLCASSGAVSNYGYTFGSGTRLTVV.

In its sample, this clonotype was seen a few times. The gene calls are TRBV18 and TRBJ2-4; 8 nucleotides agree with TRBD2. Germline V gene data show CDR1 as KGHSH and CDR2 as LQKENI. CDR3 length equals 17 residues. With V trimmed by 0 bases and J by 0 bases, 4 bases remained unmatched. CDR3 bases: TGTGCCAGCTCACCACCCACTAGCGGAGGAGCCAAAAACATTCAGTACTTC. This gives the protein CASSPPTSGGAKNIQYF.

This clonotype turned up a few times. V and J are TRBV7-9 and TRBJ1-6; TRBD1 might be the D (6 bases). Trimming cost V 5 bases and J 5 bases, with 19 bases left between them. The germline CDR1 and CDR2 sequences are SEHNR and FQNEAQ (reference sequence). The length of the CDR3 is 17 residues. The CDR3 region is CASSRGMGGADNSPLHF. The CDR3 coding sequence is TGTGCCAGCAGCCGAGGGATGGGGGGCGCAGATAATTCACCCCTCCACTTT.

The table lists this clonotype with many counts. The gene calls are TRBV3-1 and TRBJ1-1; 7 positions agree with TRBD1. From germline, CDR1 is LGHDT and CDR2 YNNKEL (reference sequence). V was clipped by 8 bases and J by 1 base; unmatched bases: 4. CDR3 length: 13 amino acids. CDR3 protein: CASAGQQNTEAFF. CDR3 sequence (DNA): TGTGCCAGCGCGGGACAGCAGAACACTGAAGCTTTCTTT.

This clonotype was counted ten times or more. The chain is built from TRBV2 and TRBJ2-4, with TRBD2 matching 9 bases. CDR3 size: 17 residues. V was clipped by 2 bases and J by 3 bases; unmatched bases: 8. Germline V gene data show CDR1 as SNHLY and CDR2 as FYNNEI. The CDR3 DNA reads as TGTGCCAGCAGTGAACGGCTAGCGGGATATATCAAAAACATTCAGTACTTC. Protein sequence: CASSERLAGYIKNIQYF.

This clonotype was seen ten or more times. The chain's CDR3 is CASGKSGLKNQPQHF. CDR3 coding DNA: TGTGCCAGCGGCAAATCGGGATTAAAGAATCAGCCCCAGCATTTT. The chain employs TRBV2 and TRBJ1-5, with D unresolved. Germline assignment: CDR1 SNHLY and CDR2 FYNNEI. V gave up 8 bases and J gave up 4 bases, with 18 bases separating them. The CDR3 runs 15 residues. Looking up the rest from reference TRBV2 and TRBJ1-5 gives the full variable domain: EPEVTQTPSHQVTQMGQEVILRCVPISNHLYFYWYRQILGQKVEFLVSFYNNEISEKSEIFDDQFSVERPDGSNFTLKIRSTKLEDSAMYFCASGKSGLKNQPQHFGDGTRLSIL.

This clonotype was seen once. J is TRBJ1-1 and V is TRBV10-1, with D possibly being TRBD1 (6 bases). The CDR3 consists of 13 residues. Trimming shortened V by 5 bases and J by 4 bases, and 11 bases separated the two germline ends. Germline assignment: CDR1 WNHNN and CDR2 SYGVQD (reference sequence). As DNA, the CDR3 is TGCGCCAGCAGTCAAATGGACAGCACTGAAGCTTTCTTT. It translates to CASSQMDSTEAFF.

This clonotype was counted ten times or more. In DNA, the CDR3 is TGCAGTGGAAACAGGGGATATAATTCACCCCTCCACTTT. This codes for CSGNRGYNSPLHF. This chain uses TRBV20-1 with TRBJ1-6; 7 positions match TRBD1. The CDR3 extends over 13 amino acids. Trimming at V came to 7 bases and at J to 4 bases, leaving 4 bases not matched to a gene. Germline V CDR1 and CDR2: DFQATT, SNEGSKA (reference sequence).

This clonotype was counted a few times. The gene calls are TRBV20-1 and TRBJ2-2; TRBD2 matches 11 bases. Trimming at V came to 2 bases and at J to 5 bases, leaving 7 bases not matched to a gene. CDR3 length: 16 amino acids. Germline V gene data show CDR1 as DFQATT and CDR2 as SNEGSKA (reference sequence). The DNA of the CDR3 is TGCAGTGCTAGAAATATAGCGGGAGGGGTAACCGGGGAGCTGTTTTTT. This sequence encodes CSARNIAGGVTGELFF.

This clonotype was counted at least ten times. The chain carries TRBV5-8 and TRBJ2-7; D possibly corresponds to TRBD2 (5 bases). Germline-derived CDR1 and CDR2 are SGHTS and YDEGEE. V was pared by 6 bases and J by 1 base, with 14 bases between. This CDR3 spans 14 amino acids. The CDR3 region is CASTRRRESYEQYF. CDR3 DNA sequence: TGTGCCAGCACCCGGAGACGGGAATCCTACGAGCAGTACTTC.